This TCR beta chain was sequenced during a study of identical twins. TCRdb re-called the 5' RACE reads with MiXCR, one entry per CDR3 protein. This sample yields approximately 700,000 distinct CDR3 sequences, of which around 6.1% are seen a single time; around 1.7% belongs to the top ten. This clonotype was recorded many times. Every sampled donor was Caucasian and healthy. The CDR3 runs to 12 residues. The V gene lost 7 bases and the J gene lost 7 bases, with 13 bases spanning the gap. Germline values: CDR1 SQVTM, CDR2 ANQGSEA. The sequence derives from a man aged 18-30 years in good health. Sequences were obtained from naive T cells sorted from blood. The chain links TRBV29-1 to TRBJ1-4, with D possibly matching TRBD1 (6 bases). CDR3 sequence: CSATDRGEKLFF. The CDR3 nucleotides are TGCAGCGCTACGGACAGAGGTGAAAAACTGTTTTTT.